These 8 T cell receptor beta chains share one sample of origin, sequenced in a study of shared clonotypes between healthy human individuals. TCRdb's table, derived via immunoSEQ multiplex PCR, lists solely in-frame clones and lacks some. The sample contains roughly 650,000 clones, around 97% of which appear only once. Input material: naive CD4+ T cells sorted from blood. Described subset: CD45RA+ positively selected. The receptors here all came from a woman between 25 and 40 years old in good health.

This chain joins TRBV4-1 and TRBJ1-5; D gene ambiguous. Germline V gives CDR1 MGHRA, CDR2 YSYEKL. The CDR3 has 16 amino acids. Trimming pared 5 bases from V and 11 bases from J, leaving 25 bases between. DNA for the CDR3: TGCGCCAGCAGCTCAAGACCGGACGGGGTCCGGGTTGCCCAGCATTTT. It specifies CASSSRPDGVRVAQHF.

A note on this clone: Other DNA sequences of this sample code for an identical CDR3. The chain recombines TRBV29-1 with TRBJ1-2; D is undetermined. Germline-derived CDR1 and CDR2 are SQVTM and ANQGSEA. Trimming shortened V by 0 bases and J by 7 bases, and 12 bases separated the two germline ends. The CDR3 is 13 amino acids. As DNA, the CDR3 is TGCAGCGTTGAAGATCTATCGGGCGGTGGCTACACCTTC. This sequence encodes CSVEDLSGGGYTF.

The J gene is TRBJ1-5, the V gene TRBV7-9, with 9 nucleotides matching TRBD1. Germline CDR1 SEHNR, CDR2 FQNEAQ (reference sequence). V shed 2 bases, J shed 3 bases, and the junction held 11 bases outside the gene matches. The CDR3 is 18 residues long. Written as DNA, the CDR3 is TGTGCCAGCAGCTTATGGCACCGGGACAGGGACCACAATCAGCCCCAGCATTTT. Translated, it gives CASSLWHRDRDHNQPQHF.

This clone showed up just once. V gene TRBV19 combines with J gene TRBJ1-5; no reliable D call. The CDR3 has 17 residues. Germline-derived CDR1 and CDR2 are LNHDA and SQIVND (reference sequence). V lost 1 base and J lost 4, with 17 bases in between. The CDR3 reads CASSIGTALGDNQPQHF. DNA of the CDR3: TGTGCCAGTAGTATAGGAACAGCTTTGGGTGATAATCAGCCCCAGCATTTT.

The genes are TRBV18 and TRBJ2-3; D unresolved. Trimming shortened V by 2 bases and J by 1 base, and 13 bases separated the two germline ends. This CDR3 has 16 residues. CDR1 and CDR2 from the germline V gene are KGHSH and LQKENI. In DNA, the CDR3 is TGTGCCAGCTCACCAAAAGGAACGATAGGCACAGATACGCAGTATTTT. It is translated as CASSPKGTIGTDTQYF.

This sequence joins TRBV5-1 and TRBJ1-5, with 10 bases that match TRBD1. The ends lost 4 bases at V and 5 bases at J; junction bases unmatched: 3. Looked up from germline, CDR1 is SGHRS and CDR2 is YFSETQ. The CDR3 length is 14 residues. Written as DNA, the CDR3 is TGCGCCAGCAGCGAGGGGACAGGGGATCAGCCCCAGCATTTT. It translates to CASSEGTGDQPQHF.

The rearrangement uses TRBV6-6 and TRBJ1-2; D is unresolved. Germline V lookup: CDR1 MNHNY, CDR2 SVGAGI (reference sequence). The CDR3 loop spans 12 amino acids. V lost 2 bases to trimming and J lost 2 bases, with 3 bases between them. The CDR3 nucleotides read TGTGCCAGCAGTTACAGAAACTATGGCTACACCTTC. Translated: CASSYRNYGYTF.

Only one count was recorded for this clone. CDR3 coding DNA: TGTGCCAGCAGCTTGCGATGGCTAAGGAACACTGAAGCTTTCTTT. Translating gives CASSLRWLRNTEAFF. The chain couples TRBV5-5 to TRBJ1-1; the D is unclear. This CDR3 is built from 15 residues. Germline CDR1 is SGHKS and CDR2 is YYEKEE (reference sequence). Trimming removed 1 base at V and 1 base at J, with 11 bases between.